The 24 T cell receptor beta chains reported below all come from one sample, sequenced in a study of PD-1 blockade in classical Hodgkin lymphoma. Time point meaning: cycle 4 day 1 (C4D1), after 6 weeks of nivolumab. Every patient was affected by relapse after autologous stem cell transplantation, while exposure to brentuximab vedotin was not uniform. Assay used: immunoSEQ multiplex PCR; TCRdb lists only in-frame clones, some missing. The sample lists fewer than 30,000 clones, 72% occurring once. The material sequenced was peripheral blood mononuclear cells (PBMCs), taken before the fourth cycle of nivolumab. The receptors come from a human donor with classical Hodgkin lymphoma.

The chain uses TRBV19 and TRBJ1-6, with D possibly matching TRBD1 (5 bases). Per the germline V gene, CDR1 is LNHDA and CDR2 is SQIVND (reference sequence). The CDR3 spans 16 residues. V dropped 6 bases and J dropped 5 bases, with 17 bases sitting between them. DNA of the CDR3: TGTGCCAGTAGCCCGACGCGGGGCATTGATAATTCACCCCTCCACTTT. Translating gives CASSPTRGIDNSPLHF.

This rearrangement joins TRBV9 to TRBJ1-1; 8 positions agree with TRBD1. Germline V gene sequence: CDR1 SGDLS, CDR2 YYNGEE. The ends lost 3 bases at V and 0 bases at J; junction bases unmatched: 1. CDR3 length equals 14 residues. CDR3 protein: CASSGRGLNTEAFF. CDR3 in DNA: TGTGCCAGCAGCGGCAGGGGGCTGAACACTGAAGCTTTCTTT.

This chain uses TRBV5-6 with TRBJ2-7; D gene uncertain. This CDR3 region has 12 residues. Germline CDR1 and CDR2: SGHDT and YYEEEE. The germline V and J ends were trimmed by 0 bases and 5 bases, with 6 bases remaining between them. CDR3 bases: TGTGCCAGCAGCTTGGACCCTGACGAGCAGTACTTC. It encodes CASSLDPDEQYF.

This clone was seen a handful of times. This chain connects TRBV15 to TRBJ2-7, with 8 positions matching TRBD2. The length of the CDR3 is 14 residues. V shed 1 base and J 2 bases; nucleotides not matched to a gene: 1. In germline, CDR1 is LNHNV, CDR2 YYDKDF (reference sequence). The CDR3 coding sequence is TGTGCCACCAGCAGAGCGGGGGGGCCCTACGAGCAGTACTTC. Amino acid sequence: CATSRAGGPYEQYF.

This CDR3 reads CASSPAQVNYGYTF. CDR3 sequence (DNA): TGTGCCAGCTCACCAGCTCAAGTTAACTATGGCTACACCTTC. The chain carries TRBV18 and TRBJ1-2; no firm D call. V lost 2 bases to trimming and J lost 1 base, with 8 bases between them. The CDR3 runs 14 residues. Germline loops: CDR1 KGHSH, CDR2 LQKENI.

This chain uses TRBV19 with TRBJ1-2, with D hard to call. Per the germline V gene, CDR1 is LNHDA and CDR2 is SQIVND (reference sequence). The CDR3 is made up of 13 amino acids. V dropped 10 bases and J dropped 6 bases, with 18 bases sitting between them. The CDR3 bases are TGTGCCACCAAACCGGGAGTGAGGGATGGCTACACCTTC. It translates to CATKPGVRDGYTF.

CDR3 DNA sequence: TGTGCCAGCAGCTTAGTGTCACTTAACTCCTACAATGAGCAGTTCTTC. Translating gives CASSLVSLNSYNEQFF. The chain employs TRBV7-2 and TRBJ2-1; D not resolved. The CDR3 is made up of 16 amino acids. Deletions cut 1 base from V and 0 bases from J, with 10 bases between. Germline-derived CDR1 and CDR2 are SGHTA and FQGNSA.

This chain uses TRBV5-4 with TRBJ2-5; D remains unclear. Germline CDR1 is SGHNT and CDR2 is YYREEE (reference sequence). This CDR3 region has 14 residues. V was shortened by 4 bases and J by 4 bases, with 14 bases between the two germline ends. CDR3 DNA: TGTGCCAGCAGCGCTGGACCTACGGGAGAGACCCAGTACTTC. It is translated as CASSAGPTGETQYF.

V usage is TRBV27 and J usage is TRBJ2-7; D might be TRBD1 (5 bases). V lost 5 bases and J lost 6, with 14 bases in between. This CDR3 has 13 residues. The germline V gene encodes CDR1 MNHEY and CDR2 SMNVEV (reference sequence). CDR3 residues: CASSPFQGPEQYF. In DNA, the CDR3 is TGTGCCAGCAGTCCGTTCCAGGGCCCCGAGCAGTACTTC.

This clone was counted between two and nine times. The chain employs TRBV4-1 and TRBJ1-2, with TRBD1 matching 7 bases. The junction had 5 bases not matched to a gene; V was cut back by 1 base and J by 3 bases. The CDR3 extends over 15 amino acids. Germline lookup yields CDR1 MGHRA and CDR2 YSYEKL. The CDR3 spells CASSQGADRYYGYTF. Here the CDR3 DNA reads TGCGCCAGCAGCCAAGGAGCGGACAGGTACTATGGCTACACCTTC.

This clone appeared once. The V call is TRBV10-3, the J call TRBJ1-3; D is ambiguous. The CDR3 consists of 18 residues. V lost 2 bases, J lost 0 bases, and 17 bases lay in between. The germline V gene encodes CDR1 ENHRY and CDR2 SYGVKD. CDR3 nucleotide sequence: TGTGCCATCAGTGAGATCCGGCAGGTCCAACTCTCTGGAAACACCATATATTTT. Translating gives CAISEIRQVQLSGNTIYF.

CDR3 sequence: CASSLKGSDTQYF. CDR3 bases: TGTGCCAGCAGCTTAAAAGGGTCAGATACGCAGTATTTT. This chain links TRBV7-7 with TRBJ2-3; no reliable D call. CDR1 is SSHAT, CDR2 FNYEAQ, per germline (reference sequence). The germline V and J ends were trimmed by 2 bases and 4 bases, with 7 bases remaining between them. CDR3 length equals 13 residues.

CDR3 in DNA: TGCAGCGTTGAAGGGGGGGCGGGGGCCGCCTTTAGCACAGATACGCAGTATTTT. It yields the protein CSVEGGAGAAFSTDTQYF. This chain connects TRBV29-1 to TRBJ2-3; TRBD2 might be the D (7 bases). This CDR3 is 18 amino acids long. Per the germline V gene, CDR1 is SQVTM and CDR2 is ANQGSEA. V lost 1 base to trimming and J lost 0 bases, with 20 bases between them.

The chain joins TRBV5-4 to TRBJ2-3; TRBD2 aligns across 10 bases. Germline V gives CDR1 SGHNT, CDR2 YYREEE (reference sequence). V lost 3 bases and J lost 5; bases outside the gene matches: 12. The CDR3 is made up of 17 amino acids. The CDR3 nucleotides read TGTGCCAGCAGCTGGACCGTGAGCGGGGGGGCCGAAGATACGCAGTATTTT. It translates to CASSWTVSGGAEDTQYF.

The chain has TRBV5-1 and TRBJ2-7; D is undetermined. CDR1 is SGHRS and CDR2 is YFSETQ in the germline V gene. The CDR3 is 13 residues long. V dropped 0 bases and J dropped 6 bases, with 10 bases sitting between them. In DNA form, the CDR3 reads TGCGCCAGCAGCTTGGCGGCAGGTGGCGAGCAGTACTTC. Amino acid sequence: CASSLAAGGEQYF.

This clone has just a few counts. The chain carries TRBV5-1 and TRBJ2-5, with D unresolved. Germline values: CDR1 SGHRS, CDR2 YFSETQ. This CDR3 is built from 15 residues. V lost 1 base to trimming and J lost 1 base, with 11 bases between them. CDR3 loop: CASSLWAALQETQYF. For the CDR3, the DNA is TGCGCCAGCAGCTTGTGGGCGGCCCTCCAAGAGACCCAGTACTTC.

V usage is TRBV5-1 and J usage is TRBJ2-3; 8 positions match TRBD1. This CDR3 contains 16 residues. Trimming took 3 bases from V and 4 from J; bases not matched to a gene: 10. Germline V gives CDR1 SGHRS, CDR2 YFSETQ. The CDR3 spells CASSSGRTGKPDTQYF. CDR3 DNA sequence: TGCGCCAGCAGCTCGGGCCGGACAGGGAAACCAGATACGCAGTATTTT.

This sequence joins TRBV5-1 and TRBJ2-1; TRBD2 matches at 8 bases. CDR1 and CDR2 from the germline V gene are SGHRS and YFSETQ. The J segment lost 14 bases and the V segment lost 0 bases, leaving 7 bases of the junction unmatched. This CDR3 has 13 amino acids. The CDR3 loop reads CASSLAESGRKFF. In nucleotides, the CDR3 is TGCGCCAGCAGCTTGGCCGAGAGCGGGAGAAAGTTCTTC.

CDR3 residues: CASSKDRAKTGELFF. CDR3 bases: TGTGCCAGCAGCAAAGACAGGGCCAAGACCGGGGAGCTGTTTTTT. This chain connects TRBV5-4 to TRBJ2-2; 7 bases are shared with TRBD1. CDR3 length equals 15 residues. J gave up 5 bases and V 4 bases, and 8 bases lay outside the gene matches. Per germline, CDR1 SGHNT and CDR2 YYREEE (reference sequence).

The chain has TRBV28 and TRBJ1-2; a weak D match, TRBD1 (5 bases). Germline V gene sequence: CDR1 MDHEN, CDR2 SYDVKM. V lost 7 bases and J 4 bases, leaving 10 bases between the germline ends. This CDR3 region has 12 residues. This chain's CDR3 is CASKGRAYGYTF. CDR3 coding DNA: TGTGCCAGCAAGGGGAGAGCCTATGGCTACACCTTC.

The chain joins TRBV5-6 to TRBJ1-2; a weak D match, TRBD1 (5 bases). Trimming left V 0 bases short and J 10 bases short, with 13 bases between. Germline V gene sequence: CDR1 SGHDT, CDR2 YYEEEE. CDR3 length: 13 amino acids. The CDR3 sequence: CASSLAGAGTYTF. CDR3 sequence (DNA): TGTGCCAGCAGCTTGGCGGGAGCAGGGACCTACACCTTC.

V gene TRBV5-5 combines with J gene TRBJ1-2; D is unresolved. Trimming left V 4 bases short and J 1 base short, with 14 bases between. CDR1 is SGHKS, CDR2 YYEKEE, per germline (reference sequence). This CDR3 comprises 15 residues. DNA for the CDR3: TGTGCCAGCAGCGTCGACTCAGCCAATAACTATGGCTACACCTTC. Amino acid sequence: CASSVDSANNYGYTF.

V usage is TRBV11-2 and J usage is TRBJ2-3; 8 bases are a match to TRBD2. CDR3 length: 18 amino acids. Unmatched junction bases numbered 15, after V lost 7 bases and J lost 0 bases. CDR1 is SGHAT, CDR2 FQNNGV, per germline. Here the CDR3 reads CASNSALSGGTSTDTQYF. CDR3 coding DNA: TGTGCCAGCAACTCAGCACTCAGCGGGGGTACTAGCACAGATACGCAGTATTTT.

A few counts support this clone. This sequence joins TRBV11-1 and TRBJ1-1, with a weak D call TRBD1 (5 bases). Germline V gene data show CDR1 as SGHAT and CDR2 as FQDESV (reference sequence). Trimming cost V 5 bases and J 5 bases, with 18 bases left between them. The CDR3 sequence is 15 residues long. CDR3 bases: TGTGCCAGCAGCCCCTTCGGGCAGGGTCAGACTGAAGCTTTCTTT. Encoded protein: CASSPFGQGQTEAFF.